A selection of T cell receptor beta chains follows, all from one sample in a study of T cells in Graves' hyperthyroidism and ophthalmopathy. TCRdb re-called the multiplex PCR reads through MiXCR, storing one row per CDR3 protein. The sample lists a few hundred thousand distinct CDR3 sequences; about a fifth were seen once. The specimen was blood. These receptors were taken from a young man with Graves' ophthalmopathy. Each CDR3 is given with its conserved first and last residue. A D gene is named only where the DNA matches it firmly. Rows may omit the clone size; those that give it use once, few, many or a size class.

D gene,clone size,V gene,J gene,CDR3 DNA,CDR3 protein
TRBD2,NA,TRBV4-2,TRBJ2-2,TGTGCCAGCAGCCAAGAAGGGCTAGCGGGGGACGGGGAGCTGTTTTTT,CASSQEGLAGDGELFF
TRBD2,few,TRBV11-2,TRBJ2-5,TGTGCCAGCAGCTCCGGGGGGGCCGGGGGAGAGGCCCAGTACTTC,CASSSGGAGGEAQYF
NA,few,TRBV19,TRBJ2-5,TGTGCCAGTAGTCCGAACGACATGGCCGTGGGGGGGACCCAGTACTTC,CASSPNDMAVGGTQYF
TRBD2,NA,TRBV2,TRBJ2-5,TGTGCCAGCAGTGATGATAGCGGGAGACACGAGACCCAGTACTTC,CASSDDSGRHETQYF
NA,NA,TRBV7-9,TRBJ2-3,TGTGCCAGCAGCTTAGAGGGCGCTAGGGGTCCAGATACGCAGTATTTT,CASSLEGARGPDTQYF
TRBD2,NA,TRBV7-9,TRBJ2-1,TGTGCCAGCAGTCGGGACTCTAGCGGGGGGCCCCGTCCGGGGGACAATGAGCAGTTCTTC,CASSRDSSGGPRPGDNEQFF
TRBD1,many,TRBV3-1,TRBJ2-7,TGTGCCAGCGGATTGACAGGGGTCGAGCAGTACTTC,CASGLTGVEQYF
NA,many,TRBV15,TRBJ2-7,TGTGCCACCAGCAGAGGGGTGATTCAGCGCGCCGAGCAGTACTTC,CATSRGVIQRAEQYF
NA,many,TRBV9,TRBJ1-5,TGTGCCAGCAGCGTTGAAGGGAATGGCAATCAGCCCCAGCATTTT,CASSVEGNGNQPQHF
TRBD1,many,TRBV6-2/TRBV6-3,TRBJ1-5,TGTGCCAGCAGTCGCCGGGACAGGGGGTCTTATAGCAATCAGCCCCAGCATTTT,CASSRRDRGSYSNQPQHF
NA,many,TRBV7-3,TRBJ2-1,TGTGCCAGCAGCTACGACAGCCACCCTTCCTATGAGCAGTTCTTC,CASSYDSHPSYEQFF
TRBD2,NA,TRBV10-3,TRBJ2-3,TGTGCCATCAGTGAGTGGGTAGCGGGGGGGCCCGGAGATACGCAGTATTTT,CAISEWVAGGPGDTQYF
NA,NA,TRBV6-1,TRBJ1-4,TGTGCCAGCAGTTTAGACACGAAAGGGGAAAAACTGTTTTTT,CASSLDTKGEKLFF
TRBD1,few,TRBV15,TRBJ1-2,TGTGCCACCAGCCGGGGACAGCCCTACTATGGCTACACCTTC,CATSRGQPYYGYTF
NA,NA,TRBV7-9,TRBJ2-7,TGTGCCACCAGTGCCAGGGACCGACCCTACGAGCAGTACTTC,CATSARDRPYEQYF
NA,NA,TRBV5-8,TRBJ1-3,TGTGCCAGCAGCCCCCGGGACTCTGGAAACACCATATATTTT,CASSPRDSGNTIYF
NA,many,TRBV4-2,TRBJ1-4,TGTGCCAGCAGCCTAGTGGACGGGGAAAAACTGTTTTTT,CASSLVDGEKLFF
TRBD2,few,TRBV11-2,TRBJ2-5,TGTGCCAGCAGCGCCGAACTCGAGACTAGCGGCCAAGAGACCCAGTACTTC,CASSAELETSGQETQYF
TRBD2,few,TRBV5-1,TRBJ2-3,TGCGCCAGCAGCTTGGTCCCTAGCGGGGGTACAGATACGCAGTATTTT,CASSLVPSGGTDTQYF
TRBD2,NA,TRBV20-1,TRBJ2-1,TGCAGTGCTACCCGACTAGCGGCGGCTTACAATGAGCAGTTCTTC,CSATRLAAAYNEQFF
NA,many,TRBV19,TRBJ2-3,TGTGCCAGCAGCATTGCAGATACGCAGTATTTT,CASSIADTQYF